The 32 T cell receptor beta chains presented below share a single source sample, sequenced in a study of CD8 T cells in Susac syndrome. Reverse transcription of 0.5 to 1 ug RNA was performed with random hexamers. TCRdb processed the immunoSEQ multiplex PCR reads anew with MiXCR; each CDR3 protein has one entry. The table records about 120,000 distinct CDR3 sequences, less than 95% of them present only once. Sequencing was performed on CD4+ T cells from PBMCs. The receptors shown here come from a human donor in good health.

The genes are TRBV3-1 and TRBJ1-3; 7 bases agree with TRBD1. V dropped 2 bases and J dropped 6; count of bases not matched to a gene: 4. CDR1 is LGHDT and CDR2 is YNNKEL in the germline V gene (reference sequence). CDR3 length equals 14 residues. The CDR3 region is CASSQPGQTNTIYF. CDR3 nucleotide sequence: TGTGCCAGCAGCCAACCGGGACAGACAAACACCATATATTTT.

The sample holds a few counts of this clonotype. The chain recombines TRBV6-2 or TRBV6-3 with TRBJ2-6; unclear D gene. CDR1 is MNHEY and CDR2 is SVGEGT in the germline V gene. The CDR3 sequence is 13 residues long. The ends were cut back, 0 bases at V and 3 bases at J, with 0 bases in the middle. The CDR3 is CASSYSGANVLTF. The CDR3 bases are TGTGCCAGCAGTTACTCTGGGGCCAACGTCCTGACTTTC.

The V gene is TRBV9, the J gene TRBJ1-3; D remains ambiguous. CDR3 length: 15 residues. Trimming removed 0 bases at V and 2 bases at J, with 9 bases between. Germline assignment: CDR1 SGDLS and CDR2 YYNGEE. The CDR3 region is CASSVDSSPGNTIYF. CDR3 sequence (DNA): TGTGCCAGCAGCGTAGACAGCTCCCCTGGAAACACCATATATTTT.

This clonotype was seen a few times. The rearrangement uses TRBV2 and TRBJ1-5; no clear D. Per the germline V gene, CDR1 is SNHLY and CDR2 is FYNNEI. This CDR3 is built from 12 residues. Trimming pared 11 bases from V and 2 bases from J, leaving 10 bases between. Here the CDR3 DNA reads TGTGCCTCGTCACTGGGCAATCAGCCCCAGCATTTT. Translated, it gives CASSLGNQPQHF.

V is TRBV12-5 and J is TRBJ1-5; TRBD1 is a possible D gene (5 bases). V was trimmed by 5 bases and J by 3 bases, leaving 11 bases between them. Germline values: CDR1 LGHNT, CDR2 FRNRAP. This CDR3 contains 14 residues. The CDR3 DNA is TGTGCTAGTGGTCCGGGGGTTACCAATCAGCCCCAGCATTTT. This translates into CASGPGVTNQPQHF.

The chain uses TRBV7-9 and TRBJ2-3, with TRBD2 matching 9 bases. This CDR3 region has 15 residues. Per the germline V gene, CDR1 is SEHNR and CDR2 is FQNEAQ (reference sequence). Germline trimming cut 4 bases from V and 2 bases from J; bases unmatched to any gene: 4. The CDR3 spells CASSSRLAATDTQYF. The CDR3 DNA reads TGTGCCAGCAGCTCCCGACTAGCGGCCACAGATACGCAGTATTTT. Drawing the rest from reference TRBV7-9 and TRBJ2-3, the complete variable domain is DTGVSQNPRHKITKRGQNVTFRCDPISEHNRLYWYRQTLGQGPEFLTYFQNEAQLEKSRLLSDRFSAERPKGSFSTLEIQRTEQGDSAMYLCASSSRLAATDTQYFGPGTRLTVL.

The genes are TRBV7-2 and TRBJ2-3, with D perhaps TRBD2 (5 bases). The CDR3 length is 14 residues. V gave up 5 bases and J gave up 5 bases, with 14 bases separating them. Germline lookup yields CDR1 SGHTA and CDR2 FQGNSA. CDR3 sequence: CASSLTVAGDTQYF. As DNA, the CDR3 is TGTGCCAGCAGCCTCACCGTCGCGGGAGATACGCAGTATTTT.

This chain uses TRBV3-1 with TRBJ2-1, with 7 nucleotides matching TRBD2. Germline assignment: CDR1 LGHDT and CDR2 YNNKEL (reference sequence). The CDR3 sequence is 14 residues long. Losses at the gene ends were 4 bases for V and 9 bases for J; bases not matched to a gene: 9. In DNA, the CDR3 is TGTGCCAGCAGCCTGGGGAGCGGGGAGGGTGAGCAGTTCTTC. Its protein is CASSLGSGEGEQFF.

The chain links TRBV20-1 to TRBJ2-1, with D perhaps TRBD1 (6 bases). Germline CDR1 and CDR2: DFQATT and SNEGSKA (reference sequence). The CDR3 covers 14 residues. Deletions cut 5 bases from V and 4 bases from J, with 15 bases between. The CDR3 spells CSAFPGQGYNEQFF. In nucleotides, the CDR3 is TGCAGTGCTTTTCCGGGACAAGGATACAATGAGCAGTTCTTC.

The gene calls are TRBV19 and TRBJ2-3; D gene unclear. Trimming cost V 4 bases and J 4 bases, with 21 bases left between them. Germline CDR1 and CDR2: LNHDA and SQIVND (reference sequence). The CDR3 contains 17 residues. The CDR3 loop reads CASSTPGSPPPADTQYF. CDR3 DNA sequence: TGTGCCAGTAGTACCCCTGGAAGTCCCCCCCCGGCAGATACGCAGTATTTT.

The J gene is TRBJ1-5, the V gene TRBV20-1, with TRBD1 identical over 7 bases. J gave up 6 bases and V 1 base, and 6 bases lay outside the gene matches. The CDR3 consists of 14 residues. CDR1 is DFQATT and CDR2 is SNEGSKA in the germline V gene (reference sequence). CDR3 loop: CSARATGDSQPQHF. In nucleotides, the CDR3 is TGCAGTGCTAGAGCCACAGGGGACAGTCAGCCCCAGCATTTT.

The rearrangement joins TRBV9 to TRBJ1-2; 7 nucleotides agree with TRBD1. The trim removed 2 bases at V and 7 bases at J, leaving 8 bases unmatched. The CDR3 loop spans 14 amino acids. Germline V CDR1 and CDR2: SGDLS, YYNGEE. In DNA, the CDR3 is TGTGCCAGCAGCGTGGCAGGGGGTTTGGTTGGCTACACCTTC. Translating gives CASSVAGGLVGYTF.

Here the CDR3 reads CASSQDLTSGSYNEQFF. The CDR3 DNA reads as TGTGCCAGCAGCCAAGATCTGACTAGCGGGAGCTACAATGAGCAGTTCTTC. The chain recombines TRBV4-2 with TRBJ2-1; 12 bases are shared with TRBD2. With 0 bases clipped from V and 3 bases from J, the junction kept 3 bases outside the gene matches. The CDR3 is 17 residues long. The germline V gene encodes CDR1 LGHNA and CDR2 YNFKEQ.

This chain connects TRBV7-9 to TRBJ2-1; D remains unclear. Germline CDR1 is SEHNR and CDR2 is FQNEAQ (reference sequence). V lost 5 bases, J lost 8 bases, and 7 bases lay in between. There are 11 residues in the CDR3. The CDR3 region is CASSQEYEQFF. Here the CDR3 DNA reads TGTGCCAGCAGCCAGGAGTATGAGCAGTTCTTC.

CDR3 amino acids: CASSVLSDEQFF. CDR3 nucleotides: TGTGCCAGCAGTGTTCTCTCCGATGAGCAGTTCTTC. The chain has TRBV2 and TRBJ2-1; no definite D call. The CDR3 runs 12 residues. The V gene's germline CDR1 is SNHLY and CDR2 FYNNEI. Between the trimmed V and J ends, which lost 4 bases and 8 bases, there was a span of 9 bases.

The rearrangement joins TRBV7-9 to TRBJ2-2, with D perhaps TRBD2 (5 bases). CDR3 length: 14 amino acids. The V end was cut by 5 bases, the J end by 3 bases, with 10 bases between. CDR1 and CDR2 from the germline V gene are SEHNR and FQNEAQ (reference sequence). The DNA of the CDR3 is TGTGCCAGCAGCCCCGGACTGGACACCGGGGAGCTGTTTTTT. As protein: CASSPGLDTGELFF.

This chain joins TRBV29-1 and TRBJ1-3; D not certain. The V end was cut by 3 bases, the J end by 4 bases, with 4 bases between. The germline CDR1 and CDR2 sequences are SQVTM and ANQGSEA. The CDR3 length is 11 residues. The CDR3: CSVEKGNTIYF. DNA of the CDR3: TGCAGCGTTGAGAAGGGAAACACCATATATTTT.

The V call is TRBV6-6, the J call TRBJ2-7; the D gene is possibly TRBD1 (5 bases). The CDR3 runs to 13 residues. The germline V gene encodes CDR1 MNHNY and CDR2 SVGAGI (reference sequence). V dropped 10 bases and J dropped 1 base, with 14 bases sitting between them. CDR3 protein: CATWAGYSYEQYF. Written as DNA, the CDR3 is TGTGCCACCTGGGCAGGGTATTCCTACGAGCAGTACTTC.

The chain couples TRBV3-1 to TRBJ2-7; D is possibly TRBD2 (7 bases). V was shortened by 2 bases and J by 5 bases, with 19 bases between the two germline ends. The CDR3 spans 16 residues. CDR1 is LGHDT and CDR2 is YNNKEL in the germline V gene (reference sequence). CDR3 nucleotide sequence: TGTGCCAGCAGCCAACGGGGGGCAGGGGATCCCCACGAGCAGTACTTC. Translated: CASSQRGAGDPHEQYF.

This clonotype was counted once. The V gene is TRBV7-2, the J gene TRBJ1-2; 8 bases align to TRBD1. CDR1 is SGHTA, CDR2 FQGNSA, per germline. V shed 1 base, J shed 4 bases, and the junction held 5 bases outside the gene matches. This CDR3 region has 15 residues. The CDR3 DNA reads as TGTGCCAGCAGCTTAGGACAGGGGTTTATCTATGGCTACACCTTC. The encoded protein is CASSLGQGFIYGYTF. Full variable domain (missing parts from reference TRBV7-2 and TRBJ1-2): GAGVSQSPSNKVTEKGKDVELRCDPISGHTALYWYRQSLGQGLEFLIYFQGNSAPDKSGLPSDRFSAERTGGSVSTLTIQRTQQEDSAVYLCASSLGQGFIYGYTFGSGTRLTVV.

The rearrangement uses TRBV7-2 and TRBJ2-1, with a tentative D call TRBD2 (6 bases). Germline V gene sequence: CDR1 SGHTA, CDR2 FQGNSA. CDR3 length: 14 residues. V shed 4 bases and J shed 3 bases, with 10 bases lying between them. The CDR3 DNA is TGTGCCAGCAGCTCAGTAGCGGTCTACAATGAGCAGTTCTTC. Translating gives CASSSVAVYNEQFF.

V is TRBV7-2 and J is TRBJ1-1, with D unclear. V lost 3 bases to trimming and J lost 6 bases, with 14 bases between them. The germline V gene encodes CDR1 SGHTA and CDR2 FQGNSA. CDR3 size: 14 residues. The CDR3 loop is CASSFGTVPAEAFF. DNA for the CDR3: TGTGCCAGCAGCTTTGGTACCGTACCCGCTGAAGCTTTCTTT.

The rearrangement uses TRBV29-1 and TRBJ1-2; 7 bases align to TRBD1. Germline loops: CDR1 SQVTM, CDR2 ANQGSEA. V gave up 4 bases and J gave up 7 bases; unmatched junction bases: 0. This CDR3 has 10 amino acids. CDR3 region: CSVGDSGYTF. The CDR3 DNA reads as TGCAGCGTTGGGGACAGTGGCTACACCTTC.

The V gene is TRBV27, the J gene TRBJ2-1, with TRBD1 matching over 8 bases. CDR1 and CDR2 from the germline V gene are MNHEY and SMNVEV (reference sequence). The CDR3 runs to 17 residues. The V segment lost 1 base and the J segment 9 bases; nucleotides outside the gene matches: 14. CDR3 nucleotides: TGTGCCAGCAGTTTATTCCTCGGGCAGGGGGCGGCTACTGAGCAGTTCTTC. The encoded protein is CASSLFLGQGAATEQFF.

This clonotype was recorded once. The chain joins TRBV7-9 to TRBJ2-2; no definite D call. The CDR3 totals 16 residues. The germline V gene has CDR1 SEHNR and CDR2 FQNEAQ (reference sequence). V was pared by 6 bases and J by 4 bases, with 18 bases between. The CDR3 here is CASRARLPLLTGELFF. Here the CDR3 DNA reads TGTGCCAGCAGAGCCCGCTTACCCTTGCTCACCGGGGAGCTGTTTTTT. The full variable domain, its missing parts supplied by reference TRBV7-9 and TRBJ2-2, is DTGVSQNPRHKITKRGQNVTFRCDPISEHNRLYWYRQTLGQGPEFLTYFQNEAQLEKSRLLSDRFSAERPKGSFSTLEIQRTEQGDSAMYLCASRARLPLLTGELFFGEGSRLTVL.

This clonotype was seen a single time. This chain connects TRBV7-2 to TRBJ2-5, with unresolved D. CDR3 size: 12 residues. The germline CDR1 and CDR2 sequences are SGHTA and FQGNSA. Trimming stripped 5 bases from V and 5 bases from J, with 9 bases between. CDR3 DNA: TGTGCCAGCAGCCGCGGTAGGGAGACCCAGTACTTC. Encoded protein: CASSRGRETQYF. The full variable domain, its missing parts supplied by reference TRBV7-2 and TRBJ2-5, is GAGVSQSPSNKVTEKGKDVELRCDPISGHTALYWYRQSLGQGLEFLIYFQGNSAPDKSGLPSDRFSAERTGGSVSTLTIQRTQQEDSAVYLCASSRGRETQYFGPGTRLLVL.

The chain recombines TRBV18 with TRBJ2-1, with a tentative D call TRBD2 (6 bases). This CDR3 is built from 16 residues. V shed 0 bases and J shed 4 bases, with 13 bases lying between them. The germline CDR1 and CDR2 sequences are KGHSH and LQKENI. CDR3 residues: CASSPPAEGLYNEQFF. Here the CDR3 DNA reads TGTGCCAGCTCACCACCGGCGGAGGGTCTTTACAATGAGCAGTTCTTC. Combining the CDR3 with reference TRBV18 and TRBJ2-1 gives the whole variable domain NAGVMQNPRHLVRRRGQEARLRCSPMKGHSHVYWYRQLPEEGLKFMVYLQKENIIDESGMPKERFSAEFPKEGPSILRIQQVVRGDSAAYFCASSPPAEGLYNEQFFGPGTRLTVL.

The V gene is TRBV29-1, the J gene TRBJ1-1; tentative D call: TRBD1 (5 bases). CDR3 length equals 13 residues. The germline CDR1 and CDR2 sequences are SQVTM and ANQGSEA. The germline V and J ends were trimmed by 3 bases and 0 bases, with 8 bases remaining between them. In nucleotides, the CDR3 is TGCAGCGTTGACCGACAGCTGAACACTGAAGCTTTCTTT. It translates to CSVDRQLNTEAFF.

V and J are TRBV5-1 and TRBJ2-3; perhaps TRBD2 as D (5 bases). This CDR3 has 13 residues. Germline assignment: CDR1 SGHRS and CDR2 YFSETQ. V was pared by 4 bases and J by 4 bases, with 10 bases between. The CDR3 region is CASSVGLSDTQYF. CDR3 nucleotides: TGCGCCAGCAGCGTTGGACTGTCAGATACGCAGTATTTT.

In this sample, this clonotype turned up once. The junction shows a germline mismatch at one end, possibly a read error. This chain uses TRBV18 with TRBJ1-1, with D unresolved. CDR3 length: 13 amino acids. From germline, CDR1 is KGHSH and CDR2 LQKENI. CDR3 DNA: TGTGCCAGCTCAACAGACGCGAACACTGAAGTTTTCTTT. It encodes CASSTDANTEVFF.

The J gene is TRBJ1-1, the V gene TRBV30; D is possibly TRBD1 (5 bases). CDR1 GTSNPN and CDR2 SVGIG come from the germline V gene (reference sequence). This CDR3 spans 15 amino acids. V was shortened by 1 base and J by 0 bases, with 12 bases between the two germline ends. The CDR3 here is CAWSEGFNMNTEAFF. The CDR3 nucleotides are TGTGCCTGGAGTGAGGGGTTCAACATGAACACTGAAGCTTTCTTT.

The chain joins TRBV30 to TRBJ2-3; 13 nucleotides agree with TRBD2. CDR1 GTSNPN and CDR2 SVGIG come from the germline V gene (reference sequence). This CDR3 is 13 amino acids long. The V and J ends lost 5 bases and 8 bases, in that order; junction bases with no gene match: 4. The DNA for the CDR3 is TGTGCCTGGGGGACTAGCGGGACTGGTACGCAGTATTTT. The encoded protein is CAWGTSGTGTQYF.